Listed below are T cell receptor beta chains from one sample, sequenced in a study of shared clonotypes between healthy human individuals. Repertoires were generated with immunoSEQ multiplex PCR, while TCRdb's copy carries only in-frame clones and drops some. Among more than 2 million clones listed, about 95% were seen once. Sequencing input: naive CD8+ T cells sorted from blood. The receptors were gathered from a man aged 18 to 29 in good health. CDR3s include the opening cysteine and the closing phenylalanine or tryptophan. The D gene is left open where the match is weak. Size is omitted from some rows. Given values are once, few, many or a class for expanded clones.

CASSLPTGDGYTF,TGTGCCAGCAGCTTACCGACAGGGGACGGCTACACCTTC,TRBJ1-2,once,TRBV7-9,TRBD1
CASSVGTETYEQYF,TGTGCCAGCAGCGTTGGGACGGAAACCTACGAGCAGTACTTC,TRBJ2-7,once,TRBV9,NA
CASSPGSNTEAFF,TGTGCCAGCAGCCCCGGATCTAACACTGAAGCTTTCTTT,TRBJ1-1,NA,TRBV9,NA
CASSVDQGINEKLFF,TGTGCCAGCAGCGTAGACCAGGGGATTAATGAAAAACTGTTTTTT,TRBJ1-4,NA,TRBV9,NA
CASSSTGLNTGELFF,TGTGCCAGCAGCTCGACAGGTCTTAACACCGGGGAGCTGTTTTTT,TRBJ2-2,NA,TRBV7-9,NA
CASSLEATGDYGYTF,TGTGCCAGCAGCTTGGAAGCGACAGGGGACTATGGCTACACCTTC,TRBJ1-2,NA,TRBV5-6,TRBD1
CASSYSGGPNEQYF,TGTGCCAGCAGTTACTCCGGAGGGCCCAACGAGCAGTACTTC,TRBJ2-7,NA,TRBV6-6,NA
CASSLGDRAYQETQYF,TGCGCCAGCAGCTTGGGAGACAGGGCGTACCAAGAGACCCAGTACTTC,TRBJ2-5,NA,TRBV5-1,TRBD1
CAISDPTAEGSGANYGYTF,TGTGCCATCAGTGACCCGACCGCAGAGGGGTCCGGGGCTAACTATGGCTACACCTTC,TRBJ1-2,NA,TRBV10-3,NA
CASGLGDREVFVEAFF,TGTGCTAGTGGTTTGGGGGACAGGGAAGTATTTGTTGAAGCTTTCTTT,TRBJ1-1,NA,TRBV12-5,TRBD1
CASSSMTGDYGYTF,TGTGCCAGCAGCTCAATGACAGGGGACTATGGCTACACCTTC,TRBJ1-2,NA,TRBV7-2,TRBD1
CASSGGDATGELFF,TGTGCCAGCAGCGGGGGTGATGCCACCGGGGAGCTGTTTTTT,TRBJ2-2,NA,TRBV9,NA
CAISEESHSYEQYF,TGTGCCATCAGTGAAGAGAGCCATTCCTACGAGCAGTACTTC,TRBJ2-7,NA,TRBV10-3,NA
CASSYSLAQDTQYF,TGTGCCAGCAGTTACTCCCTGGCCCAGGATACGCAGTATTTT,TRBJ2-3,NA,TRBV6-5,NA